This T cell receptor beta chain stems from a study of T cells in Graves' hyperthyroidism and ophthalmopathy. This clonotype came up a few times. TCR beta CDR3 regions were amplified from RNA. First-round RT-PCR targeting the TCR CDR3 was performed with the HTBI primer set. Using its own MiXCR run on the multiplex PCR reads, TCRdb lists one record per CDR3 protein. This table holds about 610,000 distinct CDR3 sequences, roughly 14% found once. The ends lost 0 bases at V and 5 bases at J; junction bases unmatched: 8. Per the germline V gene, CDR1 is SGHDT and CDR2 is YYEEEE. The CDR3 is made up of 15 amino acids. Every diagnosis used clinical symptoms, serum thyroxine and TRAb, thyroid ultrasound and orbital computed tomography.

The receptor was derived from a woman aged 40 to 49 with Graves' ophthalmopathy. The chain couples TRBV5-6 to TRBJ2-7, with 7 bases fitting TRBD2. Sample: blood. CDR3 residues: CASSLVQRDPNEQYF. The CDR3 coding sequence is TGTGCCAGCAGCTTGGTGCAGCGGGACCCCAACGAGCAGTACTTC.